A selection of T cell receptor beta chains follows, all from one sample in a study of CD8 T cells in Susac syndrome. One entry per CDR3 protein results from TCRdb running MiXCR on the immunoSEQ multiplex PCR reads. The repertoire has approximately 150,000 distinct CDR3 sequences, 75% to 90% of them found once; the top ten carry approximately 0.51%. The sequencing input was CD8+ T cells from PBMCs. All receptors derive from a human donor with multiple sclerosis. Both conserved end residues are part of each CDR3. A D gene is named only where the DNA matches it firmly. Size values are once, few and many counts, or a class for expanded clones, and some rows have none.

>few|TRBJ1-3|-|TRBV6-1
TGTGCCAGCAGTGAAACGGCCTTCTCTGGAAACACCATATATTTT
CASSETAFSGNTIYF
>-|TRBJ1-6|-|TRBV4-2
TGTGCCAGCAGCCAAGACAGACTACTCTCCTATAATTCACCCCTCCACTTT
CASSQDRLLSYNSPLHF
>-|TRBJ2-7|-|TRBV19
TGTGCCAGTAGTTCCACAGGACGGTTAGGGGACGAGCAGTACTTC
CASSSTGRLGDEQYF
>-|TRBJ2-5|-|TRBV5-6
TGTGCCAGCAGCTCCGGCCCCGGGACGGAGAAGTCGGAGACCCAGTACTTC
CASSSGPGTEKSETQYF
>-|TRBJ2-3|-|TRBV4-1
TGCGCCAGCAGCCAAGAAGCACACCGCACAGATACGCAGTATTTT
CASSQEAHRTDTQYF
>few|TRBJ1-2|-|TRBV7-2
TGTGCCAGCAGCCGAAGCGGCGGTGGCTACACCTTC
CASSRSGGGYTF
>-|TRBJ1-1|TRBD1|TRBV14
TGTGCCAGCAGCCCTCGGGGAGGGGGCTGGTGGGACACTGAAGCTTTCTTT
CASSPRGGGWWDTEAFF
>-|TRBJ2-1|-|TRBV7-3
TGTGCCAGCAGCTTAATTGGCGGGTGGCTAGATGAGCAGTTCTTC
CASSLIGGWLDEQFF
>-|TRBJ1-1|-|TRBV7-9
TGTGCCAGCACCTTGGAGGAGGGGGGTATCCCTGAAGCTTTCTTT
CASTLEEGGIPEAFF
>-|TRBJ2-1|-|TRBV6-2/TRBV6-3
TGTGCCAGCAGTTACCCCCCGGACGGGGTCTACAATGAGCAGTTCTTC
CASSYPPDGVYNEQFF
>-|TRBJ1-3|-|TRBV3-1
TGTGCCAGCAGCCCGACGCCAGAGGACACCATATATTTT
CASSPTPEDTIYF
>few|TRBJ2-7|-|TRBV20-1
TGCAGTGCTAGGGAGGGCAGGTTCTACGAGCAGTACTTC
CSAREGRFYEQYF
>-|TRBJ2-2|-|TRBV19
TGTGCCAGTAGTATTCTTGGGCAGCACACCGGGGAGCTGTTTTTT
CASSILGQHTGELFF